This TCR beta chain was profiled in a study of cytomegalovirus exposure and HLA in healthy donors. Notes on the study in general: Sequencing likely produced, as an artifact, a cluster of highly shared sequence variants.

Germline CDR1 reads SGHRS; CDR2 reads YFSETQ. V was pared by 6 bases and J by 5 bases, with 14 bases of the junction left unmatched. The CDR3 totals 16 residues. Primers included in the PCR were 60 Vbeta and 13 Jbeta primers. Generated by immunoSEQ multiplex PCR, the TCRdb table keeps only in-frame clones and is missing some. The repertoire includes 100,000 to 140,000 clones, about three quarters of them detected once, and roughly 8.2% sits in the top ten. On this clone itself: The antigen remains undetermined.

The chain couples TRBV5-1 to TRBJ2-5, with 9 bases that match TRBD2. This clonotype originated in a man aged 25-45 years in good health and CMV-seronegative. The sample taken for sequencing was PBMCs. CDR3 in amino acids: CASTIESRGGMETQYF. In nucleotides, the CDR3 is TGCGCCAGCACCATTGAGTCGCGGGGGGGCATGGAGACCCAGTACTTC.